The next 19 T cell receptor beta chains were all read from a single sample in a study of cytomegalovirus exposure and HLA in healthy donors. 13 Jbeta primers and 60 Vbeta primers were used for the PCR. Measured with immunoSEQ multiplex PCR; TCRdb has only the in-frame clones, and not every one. The repertoire holds over 150,000 clones, approximately 90% seen once, with 0.7% to 1% in the top ten. Sequencing used PBMCs. The receptors were gathered from a woman aged 30 to 39 in good health and CMV-seronegative.

V and J are TRBV18 and TRBJ2-7; D is unresolved. Germline CDR1 is KGHSH and CDR2 is LQKENI. V shed 5 bases and J shed 2 bases, with 10 bases lying between them. The CDR3 runs 13 residues. The CDR3 is CASSKQKTYEQYF. The CDR3 DNA sequence: TGTGCCAGCTCAAAACAAAAAACCTACGAGCAGTACTTC.

This sequence joins TRBV29-1 and TRBJ2-3, with TRBD2 matching 11 bases. Germline V lookup: CDR1 SQVTM, CDR2 ANQGSEA. The CDR3 is 15 amino acids. Trimming removed 2 bases from V and 5 bases from J; junction bases left unmatched: 6. CDR3 in DNA: TGCAGCGTTGAATGGCGTCTAGCGGGAGGAGATACGCAGTATTTT. Encoded protein: CSVEWRLAGGDTQYF.

The CDR3 DNA reads TGCAGCGTTGGGGAGACTTACACCGGAGGGCTGTTTTTT. It specifies CSVGETYTGGLFF. The chain joins TRBV29-1 to TRBJ2-2; TRBD2 might be the D (5 bases). Germline loops: CDR1 SQVTM, CDR2 ANQGSEA. The V end lost 4 bases, the J end lost 13 bases, and 19 bases lay between the germline ends. The CDR3 covers 13 residues.

The chain recombines TRBV25-1 with TRBJ2-5; maybe TRBD2 (5 bases). V was trimmed by 6 bases and J by 7 bases, leaving 21 bases between them. Germline V gives CDR1 MGHDK, CDR2 SYGVNS. CDR3 length equals 15 residues. CDR3 protein: CASRSPAEAVGTQYF. CDR3 nucleotide sequence: TGTGCCAGCAGGTCCCCCGCGGAGGCCGTTGGGACCCAGTACTTC. Together with reference TRBV25-1 and TRBJ2-5, the CDR3 gives the full variable domain: EADIYQTPRYLVIGTGKKITLECSQTMGHDKMYWYQQDPGMELHLIHYSYGVNSTEKGDLSSESTVSRIRTEHFPLTLESARPSHTSQYLCASRSPAEAVGTQYFGPGTRLLVL.

The chain uses TRBV7-8 and TRBJ1-2; 10 bases fit TRBD1. Losses at the gene ends were 5 bases for V and 2 bases for J; bases not matched to a gene: 8. CDR3 length equals 16 residues. In germline, CDR1 is SGHVS, CDR2 FQNEAQ. The CDR3 loop is CASSRLDRGSNYGYTF. The CDR3 DNA reads as TGTGCCAGCAGCAGACTGGACAGGGGGTCCAACTATGGCTACACCTTC.

A few counts support this clone. The chain links TRBV4-1 to TRBJ2-3; TRBD2 matches at 7 bases. Germline-derived CDR1 and CDR2 are MGHRA and YSYEKL. V was pared by 3 bases and J by 3 bases, with 3 bases of the junction left unmatched. The CDR3 loop spans 14 amino acids. The CDR3 reads CASSQGGSTDTQYF. Written as DNA, the CDR3 is TGCGCCAGCAGCCAGGGCGGGAGTACAGATACGCAGTATTTT.

The chain links TRBV11-2 to TRBJ2-2, with 13 bases lining up with TRBD2. The CDR3 covers 16 residues. CDR1 and CDR2 (germline): SGHAT, FQNNGV. V was clipped by 5 bases and J by 7 bases; unmatched bases: 7. CDR3 protein: CASSARLAGGGGELFF. In DNA, the CDR3 is TGTGCCAGCAGCGCCCGACTAGCGGGGGGAGGCGGGGAGCTGTTTTTT.

The chain is built from TRBV5-1 and TRBJ1-6, with 7 bases identical to TRBD1. Germline V gene sequence: CDR1 SGHRS, CDR2 YFSETQ. This CDR3 has 18 amino acids. The trim removed 3 bases at V and 7 bases at J, leaving 16 bases unmatched. The CDR3 protein is CASSSGAMRSGGNSPLHF. For the CDR3, the DNA is TGCGCCAGCAGCTCGGGTGCAATGCGGTCAGGGGGAAATTCACCCCTCCACTTT.

V gene TRBV18 combines with J gene TRBJ2-5; possibly TRBD1 for D (6 bases). Gene TRBJ2-7 matches the end of the DNA better, so the J call may be wrong. From germline, CDR1 is KGHSH and CDR2 LQKENI. The CDR3 runs to 16 residues. CDR3 in DNA: TGTGCCAGCTCACCAGGGCATGGGGGCGTCCCCTACGAGCAGTACTTC. Translating gives CASSPGHGGVPYEQYF.

This clone has a single count. The chain uses TRBV6-1 and TRBJ1-6; 8 bases agree with TRBD1. CDR3 size: 14 residues. With 7 bases clipped from V and 9 bases from J, the junction kept 8 bases outside the gene matches. Germline assignment: CDR1 MNHNS and CDR2 SASEGT. The CDR3 nucleotides are TGTGCCAGCAATCGACAGGGGATGGTTTCACCCCTCCACTTT. Translating it yields CASNRQGMVSPLHF.

The chain carries TRBV7-6 and TRBJ1-1; 9 bases align to TRBD1. J gave up 5 bases and V 1 base, and 5 bases lay outside the gene matches. Germline V lookup: CDR1 SGHVS, CDR2 FNYEAQ. The CDR3 runs to 15 residues. CDR3 residues: CASSLGTGGRTEAFF. CDR3 nucleotide sequence: TGTGCCAGCAGCTTAGGTACAGGGGGCAGGACTGAAGCTTTCTTT.

V and J are TRBV6-6 and TRBJ1-5, with D perhaps matching TRBD1 (5 bases). The germline V gene has CDR1 MNHNY and CDR2 SVGAGI (reference sequence). The germline V and J ends were trimmed by 2 bases and 9 bases, with 17 bases remaining between them. The CDR3 sequence is 15 residues long. CDR3 in amino acids: CASSYAGPPVGPQHF. The DNA of the CDR3 is TGTGCCAGCAGTTACGCGGGGCCGCCGGTGGGGCCCCAGCATTTT.

The chain carries TRBV6-1 and TRBJ2-5; 7 nucleotides line up with TRBD1. The junction had 3 bases not matched to a gene; V was cut back by 6 bases and J by 2 bases. CDR1 and CDR2 (germline): MNHNS, SASEGT. The CDR3 runs to 13 residues. In DNA form, the CDR3 reads TGTGCCAGCAGCCGGGACAGACAAGAGACCCAGTACTTC. Its protein is CASSRDRQETQYF.

V is TRBV18 and J is TRBJ1-2; the D gene is possibly TRBD1 (5 bases). Trimming pared 2 bases from V and 2 bases from J, leaving 12 bases between. Germline values: CDR1 KGHSH, CDR2 LQKENI. The CDR3 sequence is 15 residues long. DNA of the CDR3: TGTGCCAGCTCACCAATAGGACGGACAAACTATGGCTACACCTTC. It translates to CASSPIGRTNYGYTF.

As for this clone: A read error may account for a junction end that differs from germline. This chain joins TRBV5-1 and TRBJ2-7; the match to TRBD1 covers 12 bases. CDR3 length: 15 amino acids. Looked up from germline, CDR1 is SGHRS and CDR2 is YFSETQ. This chain's CDR3 is CASSSTGQGASRKGW. The CDR3 DNA follows: TGCGCCAGCAGCTCGACGGGACAGGGGGCCTCCAGGAAGGGATGG.

The chain uses TRBV15 and TRBJ1-2, with D possibly matching TRBD1 (5 bases). The CDR3 is 13 residues long. The ends were cut back, 3 bases at V and 5 bases at J, with 10 bases in the middle. Germline loops: CDR1 LNHNV, CDR2 YYDKDF (reference sequence). As DNA, the CDR3 is TGTGCCACCAGCAGGGAACGACAGTATGGCTACACCTTC. Protein product: CATSRERQYGYTF. The full variable domain, with the rest looked up from reference TRBV15 and TRBJ1-2, is DAMVIQNPRYQVTQFGKPVTLSCSQTLNHNVMYWYQQKSSQAPKLLFHYYDKDFNNEADTPDNFQSRRPNTSFCFLDIRSPGLGDTAMYLCATSRERQYGYTFGSGTRLTVV.

This chain connects TRBV28 to TRBJ2-3; possible D gene TRBD2, 5 bases. The CDR3 sequence is 13 residues long. Trimming took off 11 bases at V and 6 bases at J, with 18 bases between the two ends. Germline values: CDR1 MDHEN, CDR2 SYDVKM. The chain's CDR3 is CAALETRSDTQYF. CDR3 nucleotide sequence: TGTGCCGCATTGGAAACTAGATCGGATACGCAGTATTTT. Full variable domain (remainder filled in from reference TRBV28 and TRBJ2-3): DVKVTQSSRYLVKRTGEKVFLECVQDMDHENMFWYRQDPGLGLRLIYFSYDVKMKEKGDIPEGYSVSREKKERFSLILESASTNQTSMYLCAALETRSDTQYFGPGTRLTVL.

This clone has only one observation. The V gene is TRBV18, the J gene TRBJ2-3; D gene unclear. The CDR3 extends over 16 amino acids. CDR1 is KGHSH, CDR2 LQKENI, per germline. V lost 4 bases, J lost 0 bases, and 14 bases lay in between. CDR3: CASSRSPPTSTDTQYF. DNA for the CDR3: TGTGCCAGCTCACGTTCTCCACCGACTAGCACAGATACGCAGTATTTT.

The V and J genes are TRBV2 and TRBJ2-3, with D unclear. CDR1 and CDR2 (germline): SNHLY, FYNNEI. Trimming cost V 6 bases and J 0 bases, with 25 bases left between them. The CDR3 consists of 19 residues. The CDR3 sequence is CASSDPSSQRMSSTDTQYF. The CDR3 DNA reads TGTGCCAGCAGCGACCCTTCTTCCCAGAGGATGAGCAGCACAGATACGCAGTATTTT.